This is a list of T cell receptor beta chains from one sample in a study of Ad26.COV2.S vaccination and SARS-CoV-2 variants. Only in-frame clones appear in the TCRdb table, and some are missing; sequencing was by immunoSEQ multiplex PCR. The repertoire holds a few hundred thousand clones, with around 87% as singletons. This sample comprised peripheral blood, obtained in a trial of Ad26.COV2.S vaccine versus placebo. Receptors originate from a person aged 18-60 years who received the Ad26.COV2.S COVID-19 vaccine or a placebo. Both conserved end residues are part of each CDR3. Each record gives: D gene, J gene, V gene, clone size, CDR3 DNA, CDR3 protein. A D gene is named only where the DNA matches it firmly. Expanded clones are given a class, and other clones once, few, many or no size at all.

. | TRBJ2-3 | TRBV29-1 | once | TGCAGCGTTGATGAGTTACCTACAGATACGCAGTATTTT | CSVDELPTDTQYF
. | TRBJ2-3 | TRBV7-3 | . | TGTGCCAGCAGCTTACAGGGTTCAGATACGCAGTATTTT | CASSLQGSDTQYF
. | TRBJ1-5 | TRBV12-5 | once | TGTGCTAGTGGTTCCGAATCGTTTATGCCCCAGCATTTT | CASGSESFMPQHF
TRBD2 | TRBJ2-1 | TRBV10-3 | . | TGTGCCATCAAGGGTCTCGGGGAGCGGGGGGATGAGCAGTTCTTC | CAIKGLGERGDEQFF
. | TRBJ1-2 | TRBV4-2 | . | TGTGCCAGCAGCCAACCCGGACAGTATGGCTACACCTTC | CASSQPGQYGYTF
. | TRBJ2-7 | TRBV30 | . | TGTGCCTTGGGTTCGAGTAGGACAGCCTACGAGCAGTACTTC | CALGSSRTAYEQYF
TRBD1 | TRBJ1-4 | TRBV7-9 | . | TGTGCCAGCAGCTTAGTAGGGACAGGGAAGGAAAAACTGTTTTTT | CASSLVGTGKEKLFF
. | TRBJ1-1 | TRBV6-5 | . | TGTGCCAGCAGTTACACCCCAGATGCGAACACTGAAGCTTTCTTT | CASSYTPDANTEAFF
TRBD2 | TRBJ2-2 | TRBV7-3 | . | TGTGCCAGCAGCTTAGATCCGGCTAGCGGGCGCAACACCGGGGAGCTGTTTTTT | CASSLDPASGRNTGELFF
. | TRBJ1-3 | TRBV30 | once | TGTGCCTGGAAAGTCGGGAGCTCTGGAAACACCATATATTTT | CAWKVGSSGNTIYF
. | TRBJ2-2 | TRBV12-5 | . | TGTGCTAGTGGTCTCAGGAACCTTACAAACGGCTACACCGGGGAGCTGTTTTTT | CASGLRNLTNGYTGELFF
. | TRBJ1-1 | TRBV4-1 | . | TGCGCCAGCAGCCAAGAAGTCAGCTCGAACACTGAAGCTTTCTTT | CASSQEVSSNTEAFF
. | TRBJ1-5 | TRBV4-2 | . | TGTGCCAGCAGGCAAAACACGTTAGGCAATCAGCCCCAGCATTTT | CASRQNTLGNQPQHF
. | TRBJ2-5 | TRBV1 | . | TGCACCAGAACCTCGGACAGGGATAGGCAAGAGACCCAGTACTTC | CTRTSDRDRQETQYF
. | TRBJ2-3 | TRBV6-5 | . | TGTGCCAGCAGGGACAGTTTCACAGATACGCAGTATTTT | CASRDSFTDTQYF
. | TRBJ1-2 | TRBV6-5 | . | TGTGCCAGCCGGAGTCGGGGGGCAGGTGGCTACACCTTC | CASRSRGAGGYTF
. | TRBJ1-1 | TRBV9 | few | TGTGCCAGCAGCGTAGGGACAGCAAGTGAAGCTTTCTTT | CASSVGTASEAFF
. | TRBJ2-1 | TRBV25-1 | . | TGTGCCAGCAGTGAACCCCAGTCCCGCGCGTTTTCGGATGAGCAGTTCTTC | CASSEPQSRAFSDEQFF
TRBD1 | TRBJ2-2 | TRBV18 | . | TGTGCCAGCTCACCGGGGACAGGGAGAATAACCGGGGAGCTGTTTTTT | CASSPGTGRITGELFF
. | TRBJ2-3 | TRBV12-3/TRBV12-4 | once | TGTGCCAGCAGTTTAGGTGGGAATACGCAGTATTTT | CASSLGGNTQYF
TRBD1 | TRBJ2-2 | TRBV19 | . | TGTGCCAGTAGTCCATGGACAGGGAACACCGGGGAGCTGTTTTTT | CASSPWTGNTGELFF
. | TRBJ1-1 | TRBV6-6 | . | TGTGCCAGCATAGTGGGTCCTGAAGCTTTCTTT | CASIVGPEAFF
. | TRBJ1-2 | TRBV30 | once | TGTGCCTGGAACGGCGTTACTGGCTACACCTTC | CAWNGVTGYTF
. | TRBJ2-7 | TRBV30 | . | TGTGCCTGGAGTCCGCGACGCGAGCAGTACTTC | CAWSPRREQYF
TRBD2 | TRBJ2-3 | TRBV5-4 | once | TGTGCCAGCAGCTTTGGAACTAGCGAGTATTTT | CASSFGTSEYF
. | TRBJ2-2 | TRBV5-4 | few | TGTGCCAGCAGCTCCCTAGGGAACGGGGAGCTGTTTTTT | CASSSLGNGELFF
. | TRBJ2-1 | TRBV7-9 | . | TGTGCCAGCAGCACGAGGGGTAGGGGTGAGCAGTTCTTC | CASSTRGRGEQFF
TRBD1 | TRBJ2-1 | TRBV3-1/TRBV3-2 | . | TGTGCCAGCAGCCAAGGCCCGGGACAGGGTTCCAATGAGCAGTTCTTC | CASSQGPGQGSNEQFF
. | TRBJ2-2 | TRBV18 | . | TGTGCCAGCTCGCCATCAAGGTCCGGGGAGCTGTTTTTT | CASSPSRSGELFF